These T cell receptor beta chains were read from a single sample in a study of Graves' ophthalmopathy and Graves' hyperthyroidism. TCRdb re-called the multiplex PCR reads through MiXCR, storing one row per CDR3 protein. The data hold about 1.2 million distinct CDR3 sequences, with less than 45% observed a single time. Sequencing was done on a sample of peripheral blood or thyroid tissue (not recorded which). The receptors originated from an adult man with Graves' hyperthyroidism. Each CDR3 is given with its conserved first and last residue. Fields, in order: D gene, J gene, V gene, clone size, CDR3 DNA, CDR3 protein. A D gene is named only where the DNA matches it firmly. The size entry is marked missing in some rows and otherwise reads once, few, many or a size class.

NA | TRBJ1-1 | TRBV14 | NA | TGTGCCAGCAGCCAAGTAGTGTCATCTCAGGCTTTCTTT | CASSQVVSSQAFF
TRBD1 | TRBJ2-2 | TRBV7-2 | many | TGTGCCAGCAGCTTAGTGGCGACAGGGTCGAACACCGGGGAGCTGTTTTTT | CASSLVATGSNTGELFF
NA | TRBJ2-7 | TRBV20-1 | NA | TGCAGTGCTACCGACGGATACGAGCAGTACTTC | CSATDGYEQYF
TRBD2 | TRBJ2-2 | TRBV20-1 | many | TGCAGTGCTGCTAGCGGGAGTACCGGGGAGCTGTTTTTT | CSAASGSTGELFF
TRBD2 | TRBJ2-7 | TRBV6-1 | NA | TGTGCCAGCAGTGGGACTAGCGGGGACGAGCAGTACTTC | CASSGTSGDEQYF
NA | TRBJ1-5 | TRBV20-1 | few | TGCAGTGCTAGACCTCCGACGGACCCGCGAAATCAGCCCCAGCATTTT | CSARPPTDPRNQPQHF
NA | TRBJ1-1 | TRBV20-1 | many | TGCAGTGCTAGATTAGGCGGGCCGGACACTGAAGCTTTCTTT | CSARLGGPDTEAFF
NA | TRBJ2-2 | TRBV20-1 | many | TGCAGTGCCGATAGCGGAAAGTCCACCGGGGAGCTGTTTTTT | CSADSGKSTGELFF
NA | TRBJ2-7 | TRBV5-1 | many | TGCGCCAGCAGCCCAGACAACTACGAGCAGTACTTC | CASSPDNYEQYF
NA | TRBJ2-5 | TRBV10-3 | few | TGTGCCAGCAGTCAGGGACTTTCCAAACAAGAGACCCAGTACTTC | CASSQGLSKQETQYF
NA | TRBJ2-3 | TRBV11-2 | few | TGTGCCAGCAGCTTAGCCCCACTAGAATTCACAGATACGCAGTATTTT | CASSLAPLEFTDTQYF
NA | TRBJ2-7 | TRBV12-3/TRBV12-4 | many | TGTGCCAGCAGTCCCATGGTGGGACAAACCTACGAGCAGTACTTC | CASSPMVGQTYEQYF
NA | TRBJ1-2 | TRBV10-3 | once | TGTGCCATCAGTTACTCGAATACAGCTTCATATGGCTACACCTTC | CAISYSNTASYGYTF
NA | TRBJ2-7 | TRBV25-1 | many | TGTGCCAGCAGTGAATTCATCAATTACCGGGATCGTGATACCTACGAGCAGTACTTC | CASSEFINYRDRDTYEQYF
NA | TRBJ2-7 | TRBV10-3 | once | TGTGCCATCAGTTATTCGATCGGCGGGGTCTCCTACGAGCAGTACTTC | CAISYSIGGVSYEQYF
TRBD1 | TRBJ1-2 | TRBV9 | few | TGTGCCAGCAGCTCAGGGGGGGCTAACTATGGCTACACCTTC | CASSSGGANYGYTF
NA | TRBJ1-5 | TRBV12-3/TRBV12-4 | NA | TGTGCCAGCAGCCCTCTGGAGTTT | CASSPLEF
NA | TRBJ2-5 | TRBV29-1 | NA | TGCAGCGTTGCGGTGGGTGGAGAGACCCAGTACTTC | CSVAVGGETQYF
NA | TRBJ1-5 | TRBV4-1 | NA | TGCGCCAGCAGCCCCTGGGGCCAGCGTTGGAATCAGCCCCAGCATTTT | CASSPWGQRWNQPQHF
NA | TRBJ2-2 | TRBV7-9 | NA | TGTGCCAGCAGCTTAGTCCCCCGAACGCTTCTCGGGGAGCGGTTTTTT | CASSLVPRTLLGERFF
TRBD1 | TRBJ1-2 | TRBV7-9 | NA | TGTGCCAGCAGCGGACCGGGACAGGGTGAGGGCTACACCTTC | CASSGPGQGEGYTF
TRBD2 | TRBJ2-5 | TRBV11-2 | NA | TGTGCCAGCAGCTTCGAGCTAGCGGGGGGGCGGGGGTACTTC | CASSFELAGGRGYF
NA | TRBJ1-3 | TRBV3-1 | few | TGTGCCAGCAGCCAGTCTAACAACTTGGCAAACACCATATATTTT | CASSQSNNLANTIYF
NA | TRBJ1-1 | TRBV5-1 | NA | TGCGCCAAAACGGGACTGATGAACACTGAAGCTTTCTTT | CAKTGLMNTEAFF
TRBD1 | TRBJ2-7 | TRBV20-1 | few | TGCAGTGCTAGCACCCGGGACAGGGGTTACGAGCAGTACTTC | CSASTRDRGYEQYF
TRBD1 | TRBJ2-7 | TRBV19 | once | TGTGCCAGTAGCACCAGACAGGGGGCGAGGGGGCAGTACTTC | CASSTRQGARGQYF
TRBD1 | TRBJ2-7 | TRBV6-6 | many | TGTGCCAGCGGACAGGGCCATGTTTACAAGCAGTACTTC | CASGQGHVYKQYF
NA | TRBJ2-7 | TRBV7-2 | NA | TGTGCCAGCAGCCAAGACGGGCAGGGGAGCTCCTACGAGCAGTACTTC | CASSQDGQGSSYEQYF